The 25 T cell receptor beta chains below were found in one sample sequenced in a study of graft-versus-host responses after intestinal transplantation. These receptors have no known antigen. Measured with immunoSEQ multiplex PCR; TCRdb has only the in-frame clones, and not every one. The repertoire holds tens of thousands of clones, with approximately 92% as singletons. The starting material was unstimulated CD8+ T cells sorted from spleen or lymph node cells, obtained before intestinal transplant. All receptors derive from a human donor who received an intestinal transplant.

J is TRBJ1-2 and V is TRBV7-3; the match to TRBD1 covers 11 bases. The CDR3 has 14 residues. The J segment lost 8 bases and the V segment lost 5 bases, leaving 7 bases of the junction unmatched. Germline CDR1 SGHTA, CDR2 FQGTGA. For the CDR3, the DNA is TGTGCCAGCAGCCCTGGGACAGGGGGTGGGGGCTACACCTTC. It yields the protein CASSPGTGGGGYTF.

This chain joins TRBV18 and TRBJ1-1; D uncertain. CDR1 is KGHSH and CDR2 is LQKENI in the germline V gene. The ends were cut back, 2 bases at V and 0 bases at J, with 4 bases in the middle. This CDR3 comprises 13 residues. The CDR3 region is CASSPEVNTEAFF. In DNA, the CDR3 is TGTGCCAGCTCACCAGAGGTGAACACTGAAGCTTTCTTT.

The rearrangement uses TRBV5-1 and TRBJ2-3; the D gene is possibly TRBD1 (6 bases). This CDR3 has 15 residues. Deletions cut 5 bases from V and 0 bases from J, with 13 bases between. Per the germline V gene, CDR1 is SGHRS and CDR2 is YFSETQ. CDR3 nucleotides: TGCGCCAGCAGTGCCGGACAGACTAGCACAGATACGCAGTATTTT. Encoded protein: CASSAGQTSTDTQYF.

CDR3 in amino acids: CASGFDPGKETQYF. The CDR3 DNA reads as TGTGCCAGCGGGTTCGACCCCGGGAAGGAGACCCAGTACTTC. The genes are TRBV27 and TRBJ2-5, with D perhaps TRBD2 (5 bases). Germline CDR1 reads MNHEY; CDR2 reads SMNVEV (reference sequence). The CDR3 length is 14 residues. V dropped 8 bases and J dropped 5 bases, with 18 bases sitting between them.

The V gene is TRBV28, the J gene TRBJ1-1, with D unresolved. This CDR3 comprises 13 residues. The germline V gene encodes CDR1 MDHEN and CDR2 SYDVKM. Trimming shortened V by 0 bases and J by 6 bases, and 8 bases separated the two germline ends. The CDR3 is CASSLWGGAEAFF. The CDR3 nucleotides read TGTGCCAGCAGTTTATGGGGAGGCGCTGAAGCTTTCTTT.

The CDR3 protein is CASSLVGANYEQYF. The CDR3 region has the DNA TGTGCCAGCAGCTTGGTAGGGGCCAACTACGAGCAGTACTTC. The chain links TRBV5-5 to TRBJ2-7; a possible D gene is TRBD1 (5 bases). There are 14 residues in the CDR3. With 0 bases removed from V and 3 bases from J, the gap between germline ends came to 10 bases. CDR1 is SGHKS, CDR2 YYEKEE, per germline (reference sequence).

V usage is TRBV5-1 and J usage is TRBJ1-2; 11 bases agree with TRBD1. The V and J ends lost 4 bases and 4 bases, in that order; junction bases with no gene match: 3. The CDR3 runs 14 residues. CDR1 is SGHRS, CDR2 YFSETQ, per germline. In DNA form, the CDR3 reads TGCGCCAGCAGCCCCGGGACAGGGGGCTATGGCTACACCTTC. Residues: CASSPGTGGYGYTF.

The chain recombines TRBV4-1 with TRBJ2-6; TRBD1 might be the D (6 bases). This CDR3 is 17 amino acids long. CDR1 and CDR2 (germline): MGHRA, YSYEKL. V shed 3 bases and J shed 0 bases, with 12 bases lying between them. In DNA, the CDR3 is TGCGCCAGCAGCCACTTGACAGGAAACTCTGGGGCCAACGTCCTGACTTTC. As protein: CASSHLTGNSGANVLTF.

The rearrangement uses TRBV19 and TRBJ2-4; TRBD2 aligns across 8 bases. Germline loops: CDR1 LNHDA, CDR2 SQIVND (reference sequence). Losses at the gene ends were 7 bases for V and 5 bases for J; bases not matched to a gene: 7. The CDR3 length is 14 residues. The CDR3 reads CASTPGGAQNIQYF. The CDR3 nucleotides read TGTGCCAGTACCCCGGGGGGGGCGCAAAACATTCAGTACTTC.

This chain joins TRBV19 and TRBJ1-1; TRBD1 matches at 8 bases. Losses at the gene ends were 8 bases for V and 5 bases for J; bases not matched to a gene: 4. Germline lookup yields CDR1 LNHDA and CDR2 SQIVND (reference sequence). This CDR3 is 12 amino acids long. The CDR3: CASGQGWTEAFF. CDR3 nucleotides: TGTGCCAGTGGACAGGGTTGGACTGAAGCTTTCTTT.

The chain has TRBV11-3 and TRBJ1-2; D call uncertain. The V and J ends lost 3 bases and 4 bases respectively, with 18 bases between them. CDR1 and CDR2 from the germline V gene are SGHNT and YENEEA. This CDR3 has 16 residues. The CDR3 protein is CASSFGVGLGFYGYTF. In nucleotides, the CDR3 is TGTGCCAGCAGCTTCGGGGTCGGTTTGGGGTTCTATGGCTACACCTTC.

CDR3 coding DNA: TGTGCCAGTAGTATGCGGGACGGATCCTACGAGCAGTACTTC. Protein: CASSMRDGSYEQYF. This rearrangement joins TRBV19 to TRBJ2-7; perhaps TRBD2 as D (6 bases). Germline V gene sequence: CDR1 LNHDA, CDR2 SQIVND (reference sequence). The CDR3 consists of 14 residues. Trimming removed 3 bases at V and 1 base at J, with 10 bases between.

The chain recombines TRBV5-1 with TRBJ2-1, with D possibly matching TRBD1 (6 bases). Germline V gene data show CDR1 as SGHRS and CDR2 as YFSETQ. CDR3 length equals 14 residues. Trimming took 5 bases from V and 5 from J, leaving 14 bases between them. The CDR3 is CASSWGAGDNEQFF. The CDR3 DNA sequence: TGCGCCAGCAGTTGGGGAGCAGGGGACAATGAGCAGTTCTTC.

The chain recombines TRBV4-1 with TRBJ2-5; 12 bases align to TRBD1. This CDR3 has 17 amino acids. The V gene end was trimmed by 1 base and the J gene end by 7 bases; junction bases not matched to a gene: 10. Looked up from germline, CDR1 is MGHRA and CDR2 is YSYEKL. This chain's CDR3 is CASSQGPGQGALGTQYF. The DNA for the CDR3 is TGCGCCAGCAGCCAAGGCCCGGGACAGGGGGCCCTGGGGACCCAGTACTTC.

This clone came up once. The chain employs TRBV7-9 and TRBJ2-1; no reliable D call. Trimming removed 1 base from V and 9 bases from J, with 7 bases in between. Germline lookup yields CDR1 SEHNR and CDR2 FQNEAQ (reference sequence). The CDR3 has 12 amino acids. The chain's CDR3 is CASSLGATEQFF. The CDR3 coding sequence is TGTGCCAGCAGCTTAGGAGCGACTGAGCAGTTCTTC.

The rearrangement joins TRBV28 to TRBJ2-7, with D possibly being TRBD1 (6 bases). Trimming removed 5 bases at V and 2 bases at J, with 16 bases between. The CDR3 loop spans 15 amino acids. Germline CDR1 MDHEN, CDR2 SYDVKM. This CDR3 reads CASSPPLQGTYEQYF. Here the CDR3 DNA reads TGTGCCAGCAGTCCCCCTCTACAGGGAACCTACGAGCAGTACTTC.

The chain carries TRBV27 and TRBJ2-3; 8 positions agree with TRBD2. Germline loops: CDR1 MNHEY, CDR2 SMNVEV (reference sequence). The CDR3 spans 16 residues. V lost 4 bases to trimming and J lost 0 bases; unmatched junction nucleotides: 6. The CDR3 coding sequence is TGTGCCAGCAGTTCGGGACTAGGGGTTAGCACAGATACGCAGTATTTT. Its protein is CASSSGLGVSTDTQYF.

This chain connects TRBV5-6 to TRBJ2-5, with a tentative D call TRBD2 (6 bases). This CDR3 has 16 amino acids. CDR1 is SGHDT, CDR2 YYEEEE, per germline. V lost 5 bases and J lost 1, with 18 bases in between. The CDR3 here is CASRSRDFNSQETQYF. The CDR3 DNA reads as TGTGCCAGCAGATCCCGGGACTTTAACAGCCAAGAGACCCAGTACTTC.

The chain couples TRBV19 to TRBJ1-1; possible D gene TRBD1, 6 bases. In germline, CDR1 is LNHDA, CDR2 SQIVND (reference sequence). V lost 4 bases to trimming and J lost 0 bases, with 12 bases between them. The CDR3 consists of 15 residues. In DNA form, the CDR3 reads TGTGCCAGTAGTACAGAACAGGGTATGAACACTGAAGCTTTCTTT. It is translated as CASSTEQGMNTEAFF.

The chain links TRBV19 to TRBJ2-1, with D unresolved. Germline loops: CDR1 LNHDA, CDR2 SQIVND (reference sequence). Trimming removed 8 bases at V and 4 bases at J, with 9 bases between. The CDR3 is made up of 12 amino acids. CDR3 loop: CASHSGYNEQFF. CDR3 nucleotide sequence: TGTGCCAGTCATTCGGGTTACAATGAGCAGTTCTTC.

V gene TRBV11-2 combines with J gene TRBJ2-7, with D perhaps matching TRBD2 (5 bases). The CDR3 totals 13 residues. V was cut by 5 bases and J by 4 bases, with 12 bases left in between. Germline assignment: CDR1 SGHAT and CDR2 FQNNGV. Here the CDR3 DNA reads TGTGCCAGCAGCCTGGAAACGGGGTACGAGCAGTACTTC. This gives the protein CASSLETGYEQYF.

V gene TRBV9 combines with J gene TRBJ2-7; 7 nucleotides agree with TRBD2. J lost 6 bases, V lost 0 bases, and 3 bases had no gene match. From germline, CDR1 is SGDLS and CDR2 YYNGEE. The CDR3 covers 13 residues. For the CDR3, the DNA is TGTGCCAGCAGCGTAGCTTGGGGGGGCGAGCAGTACTTC. This codes for CASSVAWGGEQYF.

The V gene is TRBV7-9, the J gene TRBJ1-5, with a possible D match to TRBD1 (6 bases). CDR3 length: 15 residues. Germline V gene sequence: CDR1 SEHNR, CDR2 FQNEAQ (reference sequence). Trimming took off 2 bases at V and 3 bases at J, with 11 bases between the two ends. This chain's CDR3 is CASSLSGALNQPQHF. The CDR3 DNA reads as TGTGCCAGCAGCTTATCAGGGGCCCTCAATCAGCCCCAGCATTTT.

This chain joins TRBV19 and TRBJ1-1, with TRBD1 as a possible D gene (6 bases). Germline V gene sequence: CDR1 LNHDA, CDR2 SQIVND (reference sequence). The CDR3 is 15 amino acids. Deletions cut 4 bases from V and 0 bases from J, with 12 bases between. DNA of the CDR3: TGTGCCAGTAGTAAGGGCCCAGGGGTGAACACTGAAGCTTTCTTT. As protein: CASSKGPGVNTEAFF.

This clone has just a few counts. The chain carries TRBV2 and TRBJ2-6, with TRBD1 as a possible D gene (5 bases). Germline CDR1 and CDR2: SNHLY and FYNNEI. The CDR3 contains 16 residues. V was trimmed by 3 bases and J by 1 base, leaving 10 bases between them. The CDR3 region has the DNA TGTGCCAGCAGTGACTTAGACAGTTCTGGGGCCAACGTCCTGACTTTC. Protein product: CASSDLDSSGANVLTF.